Listed below are T cell receptor beta chains from one sample, sequenced in a study of OX40 agonist ivuxolimab in advanced cancers. Profiled with immunoSEQ multiplex PCR; TCRdb holds only in-frame clones, not every one. The profile covers about 73,000 clones, with approximately 79% appearing a single time and about 2.4% taken by the ten largest. Sequencing used CD4+ or CD8+ T cells sorted from blood, obtained in a trial of the OX40 agonist ivuxolimab. The receptors here all came from an adult with an advanced solid tumor such as melanoma, head and neck, liver or kidney cancer. Both conserved end residues are part of each CDR3. The order of the fields is V gene, D gene, clone size, J gene, CDR3 protein, CDR3 DNA. The D gene is left open where the match is weak. Size tells how often a clone was seen (once, few, many) or the class of an expanded clone, and some rows leave it out.

TRBV6-5	NA	NA	TRBJ1-3	CATLRTNGNTIYF	TGTGCCACCTTAAGAACGAACGGAAACACCATATATTTT
TRBV12-5	TRBD1	once	TRBJ1-2	CASGFGTGGYTF	TGTGCTAGTGGTTTCGGGACAGGCGGCTACACCTTC
TRBV5-6	TRBD1	NA	TRBJ1-5	CASSPDRGRSNQPQHF	TGTGCCAGCAGCCCGGACAGGGGACGGAGCAATCAGCCCCAGCATTTT
TRBV5-6	TRBD2	NA	TRBJ2-3	CASSSGLADTDTQYF	TGTGCCAGCAGCTCCGGACTAGCCGACACAGATACGCAGTATTTT
TRBV29-1	NA	NA	TRBJ1-2	CSVAQGDYGYTF	TGCAGCGTCGCACAGGGTGACTATGGCTACACCTTC
TRBV30	NA	NA	TRBJ1-4	CAWSVREKLFF	TGTGCCTGGAGTGTACGCGAAAAACTGTTTTTT
TRBV5-4	NA	NA	TRBJ1-1	CASSLSSTEAFF	TGTGCCAGCAGCTTGTCGTCCACTGAAGCTTTCTTT
TRBV5-4	TRBD2	NA	TRBJ2-3	CASSSPRGGRTQYF	TGTGCCAGCAGCTCCCCACGGGGAGGGCGTACGCAGTATTTT
TRBV7-2	NA	NA	TRBJ2-3	CASSLNVANTQYF	TGTGCCAGCAGCTTAAATGTTGCAAATACGCAGTATTTT
TRBV28	NA	few	TRBJ2-2	CASSLWDLNRGPGELFF	TGTGCCAGCAGTTTATGGGACCTAAACCGCGGTCCCGGGGAGCTGTTTTTT
TRBV13	NA	NA	TRBJ2-1	CASSLDLPLGLSDEQFF	TGTGCCAGCAGCTTAGATCTCCCACTTGGGCTTTCGGATGAGCAGTTCTTC
TRBV2	NA	NA	TRBJ2-6	CASSEVLNVLTF	TGTGCCAGCAGTGAGGTATTGAACGTCCTGACTTTC
TRBV13	TRBD1	NA	TRBJ1-2	CASSSQTWTGKYYGYTF	TGTGCCAGCAGCTCCCAAACCTGGACAGGGAAATACTATGGCTACACCTTC
TRBV2	NA	NA	TRBJ1-2	CASSDYRDGYTF	TGTGCCAGCAGTGATTACAGGGACGGCTACACCTTC
TRBV19	TRBD1	NA	TRBJ2-2	CASRTGGAGTGELFF	TGTGCCAGTAGGACAGGGGGCGCAGGCACCGGGGAGCTGTTTTTT
TRBV6-6	NA	NA	TRBJ1-2	CASSQPLGYYGYTF	TGTGCCAGCAGTCAGCCTCTCGGGTACTATGGCTACACCTTC
TRBV4-1	NA	NA	TRBJ2-7	CASSPEDVTARLTRQYF	TGCGCCAGCAGCCCCGAGGATGTCACAGCTAGGCTTACAAGGCAGTACTTC
TRBV19	TRBD1	few	TRBJ1-2	CASSRDRVRYGYTF	TGTGCCAGTAGTAGGGACAGGGTGCGTTATGGCTACACCTTC
TRBV11-2	TRBD1	NA	TRBJ1-2	CASSLFGTGVDGYTF	TGTGCCAGCAGCTTATTCGGGACAGGGGTGGATGGCTACACCTTC
TRBV19	NA	NA	TRBJ1-1	CASSMLGGGNTEAFF	TGTGCCAGTAGTATGTTGGGGGGAGGGAATACTGAAGCTTTCTTT
TRBV7-3	NA	NA	TRBJ2-7	CASSLQGGIHYEQYF	TGTGCCAGCAGCTTACAGGGGGGCATACACTACGAGCAGTACTTC
TRBV7-6	TRBD2	NA	TRBJ2-1	CASSFRREFIEQFF	TGTGCCAGCAGCTTTCGGCGGGAGTTCATTGAGCAGTTCTTC
TRBV6-5	NA	NA	TRBJ2-7	CASSLQIGYEQYF	TGTGCCAGCAGCCTCCAAATCGGATACGAGCAGTACTTC
TRBV14	NA	NA	TRBJ2-3	CASSQDRGGGTDTQYF	TGTGCCAGCAGCCAAGACAGGGGCGGGGGCACAGATACGCAGTATTTT
TRBV2	NA	once	TRBJ2-1	CASGGDMRLGHEQFF	TGTGCCAGCGGGGGGGACATGCGGTTGGGACATGAGCAGTTCTTC
TRBV11-3	NA	NA	TRBJ1-1	CASSLAWGSAVAEAFF	TGTGCCAGCAGCCTCGCCTGGGGCTCGGCTGTCGCTGAAGCTTTCTTT
TRBV11-1	TRBD1	once	TRBJ2-1	CASSSLAQGQGNYNEQFF	TGTGCCAGCAGCTCCTTGGCTCAGGGACAGGGAAATTACAATGAGCAGTTCTTC
TRBV5-5	NA	NA	TRBJ2-7	CASSGRPSYEQYF	TGTGCCAGCAGTGGGCGGCCATCCTACGAGCAGTACTTC
TRBV4-3	TRBD1	NA	TRBJ1-4	CASSRAPRDRGPTNEKLFF	TGCGCCAGCAGCCGCGCGCCGCGGGACAGGGGGCCCACTAATGAAAAACTGTTTTTT
TRBV6-5	NA	NA	TRBJ1-4	CASRSRGRTNEKLFF	TGTGCCAGCAGGTCTCGGGGGAGGACTAATGAAAAACTGTTTTTT
TRBV19	NA	NA	TRBJ2-7	CASQERSTSYEQYF	TGTGCCAGCCAAGAACGGTCGACCTCCTACGAGCAGTACTTC
TRBV4-1	NA	few	TRBJ1-1	CASSQEGLGKAFF	TGCGCCAGCAGCCAAGAAGGCTTGGGGAAAGCTTTCTTT
TRBV9	TRBD2	NA	TRBJ2-7	CASSAGAGPLYEQYF	TGTGCCAGCAGCGCCGGAGCGGGACCCCTCTACGAGCAGTACTTC
TRBV9	NA	NA	TRBJ2-3	CASSSRAPGTDTQYF	TGTGCCAGCAGCTCCCGGGCCCCCGGCACAGATACGCAGTATTTT
TRBV29-1	TRBD1	NA	TRBJ2-6	CSVLGQGYSSGANVLTF	TGCAGCGTTCTCGGACAGGGCTATTCATCCGGGGCCAACGTCCTGACTTTC
TRBV9	NA	NA	TRBJ1-2	CASSALGGANYGYTF	TGTGCCAGCAGCGCCCTCGGGGGGGCAAACTATGGCTACACCTTC
TRBV14	NA	NA	TRBJ2-3	CASSYPEGATDTQYF	TGTGCCAGCAGCTACCCGGAGGGGGCCACAGATACGCAGTATTTT
TRBV5-6	NA	NA	TRBJ1-6	CASSLGTGKSSYNSPLHF	TGTGCCAGCAGCCTTGGAACAGGAAAGAGCTCCTATAATTCACCCCTCCACTTT
TRBV29-1	NA	NA	TRBJ1-5	CSVAGPDQPQHF	TGCAGCGTTGCGGGCCCGGATCAGCCCCAGCATTTT
TRBV19	TRBD1	few	TRBJ2-1	CASSSQGARNEQFF	TGTGCCAGTAGTAGCCAGGGGGCCCGGAATGAGCAGTTCTTC
TRBV14	NA	NA	TRBJ2-3	CASSRQPGPLGADTQYF	TGTGCCAGCAGCCGACAGCCGGGCCCCTTGGGCGCAGATACGCAGTATTTT
TRBV6-6	NA	medium-sized	TRBJ1-2	CASSRSRDYGYTF	TGTGCCAGCAGCCGGAGTAGGGACTATGGCTACACCTTC